Presented here are 11 T cell receptor beta chains from one specimen sequenced in a study of blood T cell repertoires in COVID-19. The table came from immunoSEQ multiplex PCR; TCRdb's copy has only in-frame clones and leaves some out. The data show fewer than 200,000 clones, approximately 92% seen once. The material sequenced was peripheral blood. Every receptor here comes from a man in his forties or fifties with acute or convalescent COVID-19.

This sequence joins TRBV30 and TRBJ1-5; TRBD1 matches at 10 bases. Germline trimming cut 3 bases from V and 5 bases from J; bases unmatched to any gene: 1. This CDR3 has 13 amino acids. Germline V gene lookup returns CDR1 GTSNPN and CDR2 SVGIG (reference sequence). CDR3 sequence reads: CAWRGQGDQPQHF. In nucleotides, the CDR3 is TGTGCCTGGAGAGGACAGGGGGATCAGCCCCAGCATTTT.

This clone was detected only a few times. The chain has TRBV19 and TRBJ1-6, with no clear D. V gave up 3 bases and J gave up 10 bases, with 7 bases separating them. The CDR3 spans 12 residues. Germline-derived CDR1 and CDR2 are LNHDA and SQIVND (reference sequence). In DNA form, the CDR3 reads TGTGCCAGTAGTATGGCAGGATCACCCCTCCACTTT. Translation: CASSMAGSPLHF.

The gene calls are TRBV19 and TRBJ2-7; TRBD1 matches 8 bases. Trimming took 5 bases from V and 11 from J; bases not matched to a gene: 8. The CDR3 runs to 12 residues. CDR1 LNHDA and CDR2 SQIVND come from the germline V gene (reference sequence). Here the CDR3 reads CASSPGQGSKYF. As DNA, the CDR3 is TGTGCCAGTAGTCCAGGACAGGGATCGAAGTACTTC.

The chain links TRBV5-4 to TRBJ2-1, with 7 bases aligning to TRBD2. CDR3 length: 14 amino acids. After removal of 4 bases from V and 2 bases from J, the junction contained 3 bases not matched to a gene. Germline lookup yields CDR1 SGHNT and CDR2 YYREEE (reference sequence). The CDR3 DNA is TGTGCCAGCAGCCCAAGCGGGACCTACAATGAGCAGTTCTTC. It codes for CASSPSGTYNEQFF.

The chain joins TRBV6-5 to TRBJ2-7; 7 bases match TRBD2. CDR1 and CDR2 from the germline V gene are MNHEY and SVGAGI. CDR3 length equals 14 residues. V dropped 0 bases and J dropped 2; count of bases not matched to a gene: 1. The CDR3 DNA reads as TGTGCCAGCAGTTACTCGGGACTACCCTACGAGCAGTACGTC. Amino acids: CASSYSGLPYEQYV.

This chain joins TRBV10-3 and TRBJ1-5, with 8 bases identical to TRBD1. The germline CDR1 and CDR2 sequences are ENHRY and SYGVKD. The ends lost 0 bases at V and 6 bases at J; junction bases unmatched: 4. The CDR3 extends over 15 amino acids. CDR3 residues: CAISESQGAPQPQHF. Written as DNA, the CDR3 is TGTGCCATCAGTGAGTCGCAGGGGGCACCTCAGCCCCAGCATTTT.

CDR3 region: CASSLSGGANTGELFF. The CDR3 region has the DNA TGTGCCAGCAGCTTGAGCGGGGGGGCGAACACCGGGGAGCTGTTTTTT. V and J are TRBV11-2 and TRBJ2-2; 10 bases agree with TRBD2. This CDR3 spans 16 amino acids. V gave up 3 bases and J gave up 0 bases; unmatched junction bases: 1. Germline assignment: CDR1 SGHAT and CDR2 FQNNGV.

The chain is built from TRBV19 and TRBJ2-7, with 9 bases lining up with TRBD1. The CDR3 totals 15 residues. Germline V gene data show CDR1 as LNHDA and CDR2 as SQIVND (reference sequence). V was clipped by 4 bases and J by 4 bases; unmatched bases: 8. The CDR3 sequence: CASSSRDREKYEQYF. CDR3 nucleotide sequence: TGTGCCAGTAGTAGCAGGGACAGGGAAAAATACGAGCAGTACTTC.

The chain carries TRBV27 and TRBJ2-5; 7 bases fit TRBD2. Germline V lookup: CDR1 MNHEY, CDR2 SMNVEV (reference sequence). Trimming took 6 bases from V and 2 from J; bases not matched to a gene: 6. CDR3 size: 14 residues. CDR3 amino acids: CASSRTSEQETQYF. The CDR3 DNA sequence: TGTGCCAGCAGCCGCACTAGCGAGCAAGAGACCCAGTACTTC.

The chain combines TRBV24-1 with TRBJ2-5; 9 nucleotides line up with TRBD1. Per germline, CDR1 KGHDR and CDR2 SFDVKD. The CDR3 length is 14 residues. Losses at the gene ends were 5 bases for V and 2 bases for J; bases not matched to a gene: 2. CDR3 DNA sequence: TGTGCCACCAGTGTTGGGACAGGGCAAGAGACCCAGTACTTC. Amino acid sequence: CATSVGTGQETQYF.

V gene TRBV30 combines with J gene TRBJ1-5; perhaps TRBD1 as D (5 bases). The CDR3 runs to 13 residues. The V end was cut by 0 bases, the J end by 7 bases, with 10 bases between. Germline V CDR1 and CDR2: GTSNPN, SVGIG (reference sequence). CDR3 protein: CAWSVQGGQPQHF. The CDR3 DNA sequence: TGTGCCTGGAGTGTTCAGGGAGGGCAGCCCCAGCATTTT.